The 24 T cell receptor beta chains below all came from one sample that was sequenced in a study of response to subunit inactivated influenza vaccine. MiXCR, applied by TCRdb to the RT-PCR reads, yields one record per CDR3 protein. This table has about 580,000 distinct CDR3 sequences, roughly 15% appearing once. The sequencing here drew on PBMCs from blood, taken about 11 days after vaccination. These receptors came from a man aged 45-65 years who received an inactivated influenza vaccine.

The chain recombines TRBV7-2 with TRBJ2-7, with 7 bases matching TRBD1. CDR1 SGHTA and CDR2 FQGNSA come from the germline V gene. This CDR3 comprises 15 residues. The V and J ends lost 2 bases and 2 bases, in that order; junction bases with no gene match: 6. The CDR3 sequence: CASSLQGGTPYEQYF. The CDR3 DNA sequence: TGTGCCAGCAGCTTACAAGGGGGCACCCCCTACGAGCAGTACTTC.

V and J are TRBV27 and TRBJ2-7; D gene ambiguous. V shed 5 bases and J shed 1 base, with 9 bases lying between them. The CDR3 consists of 13 residues. Germline V lookup: CDR1 MNHEY, CDR2 SMNVEV (reference sequence). Written as DNA, the CDR3 is TGTGCCAGCAGTCGGGCCCCTTCCTACGAGCAGTACTTC. Translated: CASSRAPSYEQYF.

The chain uses TRBV24-1 and TRBJ1-5; 9 nucleotides agree with TRBD1. Germline V lookup: CDR1 KGHDR, CDR2 SFDVKD. The CDR3 extends over 14 amino acids. Trimming at V came to 3 bases and at J to 6 bases, leaving 2 bases not matched to a gene. The CDR3, as DNA: TGTGCCACCAGTGATGGACAGGGGAGTCAGCCCCAGCATTTT. Translated, it gives CATSDGQGSQPQHF.

The J gene is TRBJ1-6, the V gene TRBV12-3 or TRBV12-4, with TRBD1 matching 7 bases. CDR3 length equals 14 residues. Unmatched junction bases numbered 11, after V lost 8 bases and J lost 10 bases. The CDR3 here is CASRWGQTGSPLHF. The CDR3 DNA reads as TGTGCCAGCCGCTGGGGACAGACAGGATCACCCCTCCACTTT.

This clonotype was observed many times. V and J are TRBV4-3 and TRBJ2-6, with a weak D call TRBD1 (5 bases). The V end lost 5 bases, the J end lost 0 bases, and 11 bases lay between the germline ends. Germline V gene lookup returns CDR1 LGHNA and CDR2 YSLEER. The CDR3 has 16 amino acids. CDR3: CASSRGESSGANVLTF. The CDR3 DNA is TGCGCCAGCAGCAGGGGCGAAAGCTCTGGGGCCAACGTCCTGACTTTC.

Only a few counts were recorded for this clonotype. The chain joins TRBV5-1 to TRBJ2-3, with 7 nucleotides matching TRBD1. The CDR3 has 20 amino acids. Per the germline V gene, CDR1 is SGHRS and CDR2 is YFSETQ. Trimming at V came to 4 bases and at J to 1 base, leaving 21 bases not matched to a gene. As DNA, the CDR3 is TGCGCCAGCAGCCCGTATCAAGGGGGCTTGGGATACGCTGGCACAGATACGCAGTATTTT. This sequence encodes CASSPYQGGLGYAGTDTQYF.

The rearrangement uses TRBV29-1 and TRBJ1-5; a weak D match, TRBD1 (6 bases). The germline V and J ends were trimmed by 4 bases and 6 bases, with 16 bases remaining between them. CDR3 size: 14 residues. The germline V gene encodes CDR1 SQVTM and CDR2 ANQGSEA. The CDR3 DNA is TGCAGCGTTGCCGGGGGCGCTACGGGTCAGCCCCAGCATTTT. Its protein is CSVAGGATGQPQHF.

This chain links TRBV15 with TRBJ2-2; 10 bases are shared with TRBD1. Germline loops: CDR1 LNHNV, CDR2 YYDKDF (reference sequence). There are 16 residues in the CDR3. The ends lost 3 bases at V and 5 bases at J; junction bases unmatched: 6. Here the CDR3 reads CATSSRWGQGTGELFF. The CDR3 nucleotides are TGTGCCACCAGCAGCCGTTGGGGACAGGGGACCGGGGAGCTGTTTTTT.

V is TRBV24-1 and J is TRBJ2-1, with 16 positions matching TRBD2. Germline V CDR1 and CDR2: KGHDR, SFDVKD. The CDR3 totals 19 residues. The trim removed 4 bases at V and 3 bases at J, leaving 8 bases unmatched. This CDR3 is CATSEPTGTSGGVYNEQFF. The CDR3 DNA reads as TGTGCCACCAGTGAACCTACCGGGACTAGCGGGGGGGTCTACAATGAGCAGTTCTTC.

V usage is TRBV7-2 and J usage is TRBJ2-7; 11 nucleotides align to TRBD2. Germline V CDR1 and CDR2: SGHTA, FQGNSA. V gave up 1 base and J gave up 0 bases; unmatched junction bases: 2. The CDR3 consists of 16 residues. CDR3 in amino acids: CASSLDTSGSSYEQYF. CDR3 bases: TGTGCCAGCAGCTTAGATACTAGCGGGAGCTCCTACGAGCAGTACTTC. Filled out from reference TRBV7-2 and TRBJ2-7, the complete variable domain reads GAGVSQSPSNKVTEKGKDVELRCDPISGHTALYWYRQSLGQGLEFLIYFQGNSAPDKSGLPSDRFSAERTGGSVSTLTIQRTQQEDSAVYLCASSLDTSGSSYEQYFGPGTRLTVT.

V and J are TRBV6-2 or TRBV6-3 and TRBJ1-6; D perhaps matches TRBD1 (5 bases). Germline values: CDR1 MNHEY, CDR2 SVGEGT. Trimming removed 8 bases from V and 9 bases from J, with 14 bases in between. The CDR3 totals 13 residues. CDR3 protein: CASQGARGSPLHF. CDR3 nucleotides: TGTGCCAGCCAGGGAGCCCGAGGTTCACCCCTCCACTTT.

The chain employs TRBV9 and TRBJ2-7; D gene ambiguous. The CDR3 is 14 amino acids. V was pared by 4 bases and J by 0 bases, with 11 bases between. Germline CDR1 is SGDLS and CDR2 is YYNGEE. CDR3 sequence (DNA): TGTGCCAGCAGCCCCACCGGACGCTCCTACGAGCAGTACTTC. Protein product: CASSPTGRSYEQYF.

This rearrangement joins TRBV7-2 to TRBJ2-3; 12 bases match TRBD2. Germline CDR1 and CDR2: SGHTA and FQGNSA. Losses at the gene ends were 5 bases for V and 4 bases for J; bases not matched to a gene: 4. This CDR3 spans 15 amino acids. Here the CDR3 DNA reads TGTGCCAGCAGCCCTAGCGGGAGGGAGGCAGATACGCAGTATTTT. Amino acids: CASSPSGREADTQYF. Together with reference TRBV7-2 and TRBJ2-3, the CDR3 gives the full variable domain: GAGVSQSPSNKVTEKGKDVELRCDPISGHTALYWYRQSLGQGLEFLIYFQGNSAPDKSGLPSDRFSAERTGGSVSTLTIQRTQQEDSAVYLCASSPSGREADTQYFGPGTRLTVL.

This clonotype has at least ten counts. V gene TRBV29-1 combines with J gene TRBJ1-1, with a weak D call TRBD1 (6 bases). The germline V and J ends were trimmed by 4 bases and 1 base, with 13 bases remaining between them. CDR3 length: 14 amino acids. CDR1 and CDR2 (germline): SQVTM, ANQGSEA. CDR3 in amino acids: CSVVIARGNTEAFF. The CDR3, as DNA: TGCAGCGTTGTTATCGCCAGGGGGAACACTGAAGCTTTCTTT.

There are a few counts of this clonotype. This chain uses TRBV6-4 with TRBJ2-3; 8 nucleotides align to TRBD1. The CDR3 is made up of 14 amino acids. Trimming cost V 5 bases and J 2 bases; bases outside gene matches: 3. The germline gives CDR1 MRHNA, CDR2 SNTAGT. The CDR3 coding sequence is TGTGCCAGCAGTAGGACAGGGACCACAGATACGCAGTATTTT. This sequence encodes CASSRTGTTDTQYF.

This clonotype appeared a few times. The V call is TRBV7-9, the J call TRBJ2-5; the match to TRBD2 covers 7 bases. J lost 1 base, V lost 5 bases, and 13 bases had no gene match. Per germline, CDR1 SEHNR and CDR2 FQNEAQ (reference sequence). The CDR3 covers 17 residues. The CDR3 region has the DNA TGTGCCAGCAGCGCAAGACCCCCTGCTAGCGGCCAAGAGACCCAGTACTTC. It is translated as CASSARPPASGQETQYF.

This clonotype was seen a few times. This sequence joins TRBV12-3 or TRBV12-4 and TRBJ2-7; 11 bases fit TRBD2. After removal of 2 bases from V and 5 bases from J, the junction contained 5 bases not matched to a gene. The CDR3 totals 15 residues. As DNA, the CDR3 is TGTGCCAGCAGTTTATTTGGACTAGCGGGTAACGAGCAGTACTTC. It encodes CASSLFGLAGNEQYF.

This clonotype was counted a few times. This chain uses TRBV3-1 with TRBJ2-6; possibly TRBD2 for D (5 bases). Germline CDR1 and CDR2: LGHDT and YNNKEL (reference sequence). V lost 8 bases and J lost 2, with 7 bases in between. The CDR3 spans 13 residues. This CDR3 reads CASGSTGANVLTF. The CDR3 DNA reads as TGTGCCAGCGGGAGCACTGGGGCCAACGTCCTGACTTTC. The entire variable domain, with the rest obtained from reference TRBV3-1 and TRBJ2-6, is as follows: DTAVSQTPKYLVTQMGNDKSIKCEQNLGHDTMYWYKQDSKKFLKIMFSYNNKELIINETVPNRFSPKSPDKAHLNLHINSLELGDSAVYFCASGSTGANVLTFGAGSRLTVL.

This clonotype has only a few counts. CDR3 in DNA: TGTGCCAGCAGCCCCGGAGAAGGGCAGTACTTC. Protein product: CASSPGEGQYF. The chain links TRBV14 to TRBJ2-7; D remains unclear. Trimming left V 4 bases short and J 9 bases short, with 10 bases between. Germline CDR1 reads SGHDN; CDR2 reads FVKESK. The CDR3 is made up of 11 amino acids. Supplemented by reference TRBV14 and TRBJ2-7, the full variable domain reads EAGVTQFPSHSVIEKGQTVTLRCDPISGHDNLYWYRRVMGKEIKFLLHFVKESKQDESGMPNNRFLAERTGGTYSTLKVQPAELEDSGVYFCASSPGEGQYFGPGTRLTVT.

The genes are TRBV6-2 or TRBV6-3 and TRBJ2-2; TRBD2 agrees at 12 bases. V gave up 4 bases and J gave up 6 bases; unmatched junction bases: 6. CDR1 is MNHEY and CDR2 is SVGEGT in the germline V gene. The CDR3 is made up of 16 amino acids. The CDR3 loop reads CASSFQTSGSAGELFF. The CDR3 nucleotides are TGTGCCAGCAGTTTCCAGACTAGCGGGAGTGCCGGGGAGCTGTTTTTT.

This clonotype was found a few times. The chain is built from TRBV10-3 and TRBJ2-1; no definite D call. V lost 3 bases, J lost 0 bases, and 12 bases lay in between. Germline lookup yields CDR1 ENHRY and CDR2 SYGVKD. The CDR3 extends over 16 amino acids. CDR3 protein: CAISDGPPGSYNEQFF. The CDR3 nucleotides are TGTGCCATCAGTGACGGACCTCCGGGCTCCTACAATGAGCAGTTCTTC.

This clonotype was found once. The J gene is TRBJ2-3, the V gene TRBV11-2, with TRBD2 identical over 11 bases. The CDR3 is made up of 18 amino acids. Trimming removed 5 bases from V and 4 bases from J; junction bases left unmatched: 14. Looked up from germline, CDR1 is SGHAT and CDR2 is FQNNGV. The CDR3 coding sequence is TGTGCCAGCAGCGCCAGTCTTCTAGCGGGAGGTTTCCCAGATACGCAGTATTTT. Translated: CASSASLLAGGFPDTQYF.

The genes are TRBV20-1 and TRBJ2-1, with 7 bases fitting TRBD2. Looked up from germline, CDR1 is DFQATT and CDR2 is SNEGSKA (reference sequence). The CDR3 runs to 18 residues. The V segment lost 4 bases and the J segment 0 bases; nucleotides outside the gene matches: 15. The CDR3 region is CSATRRRDYVTSYNEQFF. The CDR3, as DNA: TGCAGTGCTACTAGACGGCGGGACTACGTAACCTCCTACAATGAGCAGTTCTTC.

CDR3 in amino acids: CSARDRGSYNEQFF. The CDR3 DNA sequence: TGCAGTGCGAGGGACCGCGGCTCCTACAATGAGCAGTTCTTC. This rearrangement joins TRBV20-1 to TRBJ2-1; either TRBD1 or TRBD2 may fit D (5 bases each). The CDR3 sequence is 14 residues long. Looked up from germline, CDR1 is DFQATT and CDR2 is SNEGSKA (reference sequence). Trimming cost V 6 bases and J 0 bases, with 12 bases left between them.